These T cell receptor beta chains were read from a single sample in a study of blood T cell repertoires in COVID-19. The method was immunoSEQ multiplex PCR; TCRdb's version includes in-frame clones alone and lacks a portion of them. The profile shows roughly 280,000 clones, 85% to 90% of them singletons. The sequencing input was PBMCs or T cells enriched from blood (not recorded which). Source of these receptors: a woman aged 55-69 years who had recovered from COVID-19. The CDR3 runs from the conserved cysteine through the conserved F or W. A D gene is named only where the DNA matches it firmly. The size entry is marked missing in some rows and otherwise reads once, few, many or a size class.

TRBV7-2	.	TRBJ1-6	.	CASSERANSPLHF	TGTGCCAGCAGCGAGAGAGCTAATTCACCCCTCCACTTT
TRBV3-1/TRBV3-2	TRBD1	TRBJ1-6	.	CASRTGTENSALHF	TGTGCCAGCCGGACCGGGACAGAAAATTCGGCCCTCCACTTT
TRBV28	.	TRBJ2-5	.	CASSLGRLETQYF	TGTGCCAGCAGTTTGGGCAGGCTGGAGACCCAGTACTTC
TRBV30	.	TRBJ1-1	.	CAWSFRSEAFF	TGTGCCTGGAGTTTTCGGAGTGAAGCTTTCTTT
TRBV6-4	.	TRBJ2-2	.	CASSSSNTGELFF	.
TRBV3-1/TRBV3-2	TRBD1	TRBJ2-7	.	CASSQGPGGYEQYF	TGTGCCAGCAGCCAAGGTCCAGGGGGCTACGAGCAGTACTTC
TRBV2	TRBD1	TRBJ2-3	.	CASGDRRASTDTQYF	TGTGCCAGCGGGGACAGAAGAGCTAGCACAGATACGCAGTATTTT
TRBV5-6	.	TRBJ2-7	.	CASSLGTVYEQYF	TGTGCCAGCAGCTTGGGGACAGTGTACGAGCAGTACTTC
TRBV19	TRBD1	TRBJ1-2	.	CASSTRQGGGYTF	TGTGCCAGTAGTACCCGACAGGGTGGTGGCTACACCTTC
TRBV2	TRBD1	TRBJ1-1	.	CASTQGRQGGTEAFF	TGTGCCAGTACGCAAGGGAGACAGGGGGGCACTGAAGCTTTCTTT
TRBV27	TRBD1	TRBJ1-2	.	CASSSRGPNYGYTF	TGTGCCAGCAGTTCGAGGGGGCCCAACTATGGCTACACCTTC
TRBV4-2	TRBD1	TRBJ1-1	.	CASSQETGGTTEAFF	TGTGCCAGCAGCCAAGAAACAGGGGGAACCACTGAAGCTTTCTTT
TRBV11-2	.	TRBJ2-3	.	CASSPNVGPDTQYF	TGTGCCAGCAGCCCCAACGTGGGCCCAGATACGCAGTATTTT
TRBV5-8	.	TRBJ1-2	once	CASSLRQGGNYGYTF	TGTGCCAGCAGCTTGCGTCAGGGAGGAAACTATGGCTACACCTTC
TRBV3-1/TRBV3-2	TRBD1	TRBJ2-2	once	CASSQVGQGVTGELFF	TGTGCCAGCAGCCAGGTGGGACAGGGGGTAACCGGGGAGCTGTTTTTT
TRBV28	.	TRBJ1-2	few	CASHDGTLRDYGYTF	TGTGCCAGCCATGACGGAACTCTTCGGGACTATGGCTACACCTTC
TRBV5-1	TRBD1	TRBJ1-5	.	CASSTTGDQPQHF	TGCGCCAGCAGCACGACAGGGGATCAGCCCCAGCATTTT
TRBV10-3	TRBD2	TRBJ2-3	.	CAIRSGLAGTSPGGTDTQYF	TGTGCCATCAGATCCGGACTAGCGGGCACATCACCGGGTGGCACAGATACGCAGTATTTT
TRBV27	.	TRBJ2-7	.	CASSFGTPYEQYF	TGTGCCAGCAGTTTCGGGACACCATACGAGCAGTACTTC
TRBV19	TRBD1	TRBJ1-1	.	CASSPGQSQEAFF	TGTGCCAGTAGCCCGGGACAGAGTCAAGAAGCTTTCTTT
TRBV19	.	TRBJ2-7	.	CASSDGGGLPYEQYF	TGTGCCAGTAGTGATGGGGGGGGCCTTCCCTACGAGCAGTACTTC
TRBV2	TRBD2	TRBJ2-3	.	CASREGLALHTDTQYF	TGTGCCAGCAGAGAGGGACTAGCACTTCACACAGATACGCAGTATTTT
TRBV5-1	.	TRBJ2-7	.	CASSLFSGSMGGEQYF	TGCGCCAGCAGCTTGTTCAGCGGCAGTATGGGCGGCGAGCAGTACTTC
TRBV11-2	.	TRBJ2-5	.	CASSRATLREETQYF	TGTGCCAGCAGCCGAGCCACACTACGAGAAGAGACCCAGTACTTC
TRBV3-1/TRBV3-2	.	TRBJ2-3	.	CASSSDNTDTQYF	TGTGCCAGCAGTTCCGACAACACAGATACGCAGTATTTT
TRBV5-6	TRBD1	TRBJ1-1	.	CASSRQGDTEAFF	TGTGCCAGCAGCCGACAGGGGGACACTGAAGCTTTCTTT
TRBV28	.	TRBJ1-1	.	CASSPRLNTNTEAFF	TGTGCCAGCAGTCCGCGTTTAAATACGAACACTGAAGCTTTCTTT
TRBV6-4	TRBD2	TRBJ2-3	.	CASSDGGGADTQYF	TGTGCCAGCAGTGATGGCGGGGGGGCAGATACGCAGTATTTT
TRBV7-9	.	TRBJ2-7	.	CASSLTVPPYEQYF	TGTGCCAGCAGCTTAACAGTCCCTCCCTACGAGCAGTACTTC
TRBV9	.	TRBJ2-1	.	CASSRGGKGEQFF	TGTGCCAGCAGCAGGGGCGGGAAAGGTGAGCAGTTCTTC
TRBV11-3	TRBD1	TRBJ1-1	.	CASSSDRGEKVNTEAFF	TGTGCCAGCAGTTCCGACAGGGGGGAAAAGGTGAACACTGAAGCTTTCTTT
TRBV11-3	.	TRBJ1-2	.	CASSFRQVGGYTF	TGTGCCAGCAGCTTTCGGCAGGTTGGAGGCTACACCTTC
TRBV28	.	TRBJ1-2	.	CASSLVESRQGYGYTF	TGTGCCAGCAGTTTAGTAGAGTCCCGACAAGGCTATGGCTACACCTTC
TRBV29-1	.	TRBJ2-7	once	CSVRDISYEQYF	TGCAGCGTTAGGGACATTTCCTACGAGCAGTACTTC
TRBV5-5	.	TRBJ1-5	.	CASSLHSNQPQHF	TGTGCCAGCAGCTTGCATAGCAATCAGCCCCAGCATTTT
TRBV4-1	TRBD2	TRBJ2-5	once	CASSQPGLAGLQETQYF	TGCGCCAGCAGCCAACCGGGACTAGCGGGTCTCCAAGAGACCCAGTACTTC
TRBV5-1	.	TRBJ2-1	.	CASSAFSDEQFF	TGCGCCAGCAGCGCATTTTCAGATGAGCAGTTCTTC
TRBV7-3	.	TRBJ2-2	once	CASSPGGPRTGELFF	TGTGCCAGCAGCCCCGGGGGACCGAGGACCGGGGAGCTGTTTTTT
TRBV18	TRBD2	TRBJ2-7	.	CASSPVGAGDYEQYF	TGTGCCAGCTCACCCGTGGGTGCGGGGGACTACGAGCAGTACTTC
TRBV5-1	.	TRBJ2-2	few	CASSGRLTSSYTGELFF	TGCGCCAGCAGCGGTCGGCTAACTAGCTCGTACACCGGGGAGCTGTTTTTT
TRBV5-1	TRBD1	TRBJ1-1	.	CASSRGQVDTEAFF	TGCGCCAGCAGCAGGGGGCAGGTGGACACTGAAGCTTTCTTT
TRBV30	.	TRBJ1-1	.	CAWSPGVITEAFF	TGTGCCTGGTCCCCCGGGGTGATCACTGAAGCTTTCTTT
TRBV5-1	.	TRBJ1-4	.	CASSPQGANEKLFF	TGCGCCAGCAGCCCCCAGGGTGCTAATGAAAAACTGTTTTTT
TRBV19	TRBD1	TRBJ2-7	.	CASSNRGSSYEQYF	TGTGCCAGTAGTAACAGGGGGAGCTCCTACGAGCAGTACTTC
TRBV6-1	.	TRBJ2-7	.	CASSSLYEQYF	TGTGCCAGCAGTTCCCTATACGAGCAGTACTTC
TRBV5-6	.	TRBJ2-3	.	CASSLSAPWGTDTQYF	TGTGCCAGCAGCTTGTCAGCGCCTTGGGGCACAGATACGCAGTATTTT
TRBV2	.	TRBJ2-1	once	CASSPISPNEQFF	TGTGCCAGCAGCCCCATAAGCCCTAATGAGCAGTTCTTC
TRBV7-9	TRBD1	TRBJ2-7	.	CASSLTGDEQYF	TGTGCCAGCAGCCTAACAGGGGACGAGCAGTACTTC
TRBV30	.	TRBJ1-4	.	CAWSGQLNEKLFF	TGTGCCTGGAGTGGACAGCTTAATGAAAAACTGTTTTTT
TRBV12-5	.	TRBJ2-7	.	CASGLYKSSYEQYF	TGTGCTAGTGGTTTGTACAAAAGCTCCTACGAGCAGTACTTC